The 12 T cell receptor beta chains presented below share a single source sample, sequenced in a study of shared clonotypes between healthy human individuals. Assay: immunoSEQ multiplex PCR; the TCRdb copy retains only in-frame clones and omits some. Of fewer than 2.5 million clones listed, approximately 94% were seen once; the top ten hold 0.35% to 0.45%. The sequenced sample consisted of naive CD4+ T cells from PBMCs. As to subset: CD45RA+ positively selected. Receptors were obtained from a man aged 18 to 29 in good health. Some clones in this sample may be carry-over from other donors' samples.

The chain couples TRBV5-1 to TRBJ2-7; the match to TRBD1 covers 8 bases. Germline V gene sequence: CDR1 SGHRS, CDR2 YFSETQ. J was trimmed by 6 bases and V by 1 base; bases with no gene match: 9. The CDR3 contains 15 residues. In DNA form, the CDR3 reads TGCGCCAGCAGCTTGATTGGACAGGGAGGAGGCGAGCAGTACTTC. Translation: CASSLIGQGGGEQYF.

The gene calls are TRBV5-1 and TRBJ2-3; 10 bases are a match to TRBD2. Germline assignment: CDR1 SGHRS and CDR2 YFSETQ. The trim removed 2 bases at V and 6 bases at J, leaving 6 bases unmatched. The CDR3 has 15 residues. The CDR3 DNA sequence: TGCGCCAGCAGCTTTATGTCTAGCGGGAGTGATACGCAGTATTTT. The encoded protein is CASSFMSSGSDTQYF.

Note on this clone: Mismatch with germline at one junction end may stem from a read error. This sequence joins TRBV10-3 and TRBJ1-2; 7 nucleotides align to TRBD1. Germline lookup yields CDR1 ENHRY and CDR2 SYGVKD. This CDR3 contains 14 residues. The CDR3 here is CAVRETGNNYGYTF. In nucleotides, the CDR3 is TGTGCCGTCAGAGAGACAGGGAATAACTATGGCTACACCTTC.

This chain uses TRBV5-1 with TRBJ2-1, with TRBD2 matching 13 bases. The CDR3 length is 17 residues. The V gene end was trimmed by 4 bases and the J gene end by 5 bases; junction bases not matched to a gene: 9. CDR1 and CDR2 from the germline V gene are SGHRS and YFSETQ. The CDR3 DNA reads TGCGCCAGCAGCCCCGGACTAGCGGGAGTCCTTGACAATGAGCAGTTCTTC. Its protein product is CASSPGLAGVLDNEQFF.

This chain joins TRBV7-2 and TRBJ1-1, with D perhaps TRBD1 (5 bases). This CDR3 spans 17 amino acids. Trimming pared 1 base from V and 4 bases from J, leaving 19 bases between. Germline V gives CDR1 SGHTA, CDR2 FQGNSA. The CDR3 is CASSLVGAGTSATEAFF. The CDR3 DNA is TGTGCCAGCAGCTTAGTTGGGGCCGGGACGTCCGCCACTGAAGCTTTCTTT.

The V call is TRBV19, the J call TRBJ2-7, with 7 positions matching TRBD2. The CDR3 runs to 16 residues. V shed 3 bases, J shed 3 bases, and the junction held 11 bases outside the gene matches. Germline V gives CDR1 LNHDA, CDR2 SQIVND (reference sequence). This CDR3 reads CASSMRASGGIYEQYF. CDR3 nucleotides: TGTGCCAGTAGTATGCGGGCTAGCGGAGGCATCTACGAGCAGTACTTC.

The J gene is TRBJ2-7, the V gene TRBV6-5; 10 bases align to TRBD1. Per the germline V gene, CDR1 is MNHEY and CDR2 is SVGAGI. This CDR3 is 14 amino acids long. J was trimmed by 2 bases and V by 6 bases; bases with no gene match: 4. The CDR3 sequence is CASRDRGSTYEQYF. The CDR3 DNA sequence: TGTGCCAGCAGGGACAGGGGGAGTACCTACGAGCAGTACTTC.

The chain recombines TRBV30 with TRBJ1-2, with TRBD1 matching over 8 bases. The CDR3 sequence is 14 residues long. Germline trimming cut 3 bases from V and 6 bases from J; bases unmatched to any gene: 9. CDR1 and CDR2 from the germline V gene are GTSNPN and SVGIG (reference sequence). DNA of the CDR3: TGTGCCTGGAGGAGCCGTAGACAGGGGCATGGCTACACCTTC. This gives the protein CAWRSRRQGHGYTF.

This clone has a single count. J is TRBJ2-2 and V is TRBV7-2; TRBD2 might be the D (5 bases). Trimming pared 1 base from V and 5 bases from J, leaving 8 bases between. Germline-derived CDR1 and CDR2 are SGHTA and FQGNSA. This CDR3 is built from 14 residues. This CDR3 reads CASSLVLATGELFF. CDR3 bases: TGTGCCAGCAGCTTAGTCTTAGCGACCGGGGAGCTGTTTTTT.

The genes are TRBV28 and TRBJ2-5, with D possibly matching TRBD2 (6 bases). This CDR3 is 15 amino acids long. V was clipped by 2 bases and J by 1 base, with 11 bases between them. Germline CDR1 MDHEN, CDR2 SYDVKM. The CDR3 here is CASSLKGGGQETQYF. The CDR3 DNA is TGTGCCAGCAGTTTAAAGGGAGGTGGCCAAGAGACCCAGTACTTC.

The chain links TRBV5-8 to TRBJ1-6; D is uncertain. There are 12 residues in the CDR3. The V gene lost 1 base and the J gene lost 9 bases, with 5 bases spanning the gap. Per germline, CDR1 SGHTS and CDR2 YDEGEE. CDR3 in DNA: TGTGCCAGCAGCTTGCTGGGTTCACCCCTCCACTTT. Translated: CASSLLGSPLHF.

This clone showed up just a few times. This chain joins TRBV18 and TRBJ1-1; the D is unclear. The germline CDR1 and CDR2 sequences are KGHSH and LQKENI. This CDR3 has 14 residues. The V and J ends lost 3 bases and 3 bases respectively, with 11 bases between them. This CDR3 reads CASSPWAQDTEAFF. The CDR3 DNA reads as TGTGCCAGCTCACCCTGGGCCCAGGACACTGAAGCTTTCTTT.